These 8 T cell receptor beta chains came from one sample sequenced in a study of cytomegalovirus exposure and HLA in healthy donors. The PCR made use of 60 Vbeta and 13 Jbeta primers. The data were produced by immunoSEQ multiplex PCR, yet TCRdb's version contains in-frame clones alone and is incomplete. The table lists roughly 100,000 clones, roughly two thirds of them singletons. Input material: PBMCs. Receptor source: a man in his forties in good health and CMV-seronegative.

This clone was recorded once. The chain is built from TRBV2 and TRBJ1-2, with TRBD1 matching 8 bases. The V gene end was trimmed by 5 bases and the J gene end by 5 bases; junction bases not matched to a gene: 10. The CDR3 loop spans 15 amino acids. CDR1 is SNHLY, CDR2 FYNNEI, per germline. The CDR3 coding sequence is TGTGCCAGCAGTATACAAGGACAGGGTGGGTATGGCTACACCTTC. Its protein is CASSIQGQGGYGYTF.

The gene calls are TRBV6-6 and TRBJ2-3, with D maybe TRBD1 (6 bases). V lost 1 base, J lost 0 bases, and 11 bases lay in between. From germline, CDR1 is MNHNY and CDR2 SVGAGI (reference sequence). This CDR3 has 16 residues. The CDR3, as DNA: TGTGCCAGCAGTTACTGGACAGCCTCTAGCACAGATACGCAGTATTTT. Its translation is CASSYWTASSTDTQYF.

The chain has TRBV29-1 and TRBJ2-2; 10 bases match TRBD2. This CDR3 region has 14 residues. The trim removed 7 bases at V and 1 base at J, leaving 3 bases unmatched. Germline CDR1 reads SQVTM; CDR2 reads ANQGSEA. The CDR3 nucleotides are TGCAGCGGGAAGCGGGGGGGGAACACCGGGGAGCTGTTTTTT. It translates to CSGKRGGNTGELFF.

The table lists this clone with many counts. Other DNA sequences of this sample code for an identical CDR3. V usage is TRBV4-1 and J usage is TRBJ1-4; 10 bases align to TRBD1. CDR1 and CDR2 from the germline V gene are MGHRA and YSYEKL. This CDR3 contains 15 residues. V was clipped by 0 bases and J by 6 bases; unmatched bases: 1. CDR3 sequence (DNA): TGCGCCAGCAGCCAAGAAGGGACAGGGGATGAAAAACTGTTTTTT. Translating it yields CASSQEGTGDEKLFF.

The V and J genes are TRBV6-6 and TRBJ1-1, with 8 bases matching TRBD1. The CDR3 contains 14 residues. The V segment lost 6 bases and the J segment 5 bases; nucleotides outside the gene matches: 8. The germline gives CDR1 MNHNY, CDR2 SVGAGI (reference sequence). CDR3 amino acids: CASRTWTGNTEAFF. CDR3 nucleotides: TGTGCCAGCAGGACATGGACAGGGAATACTGAAGCTTTCTTT.

The chain carries TRBV6-1 and TRBJ2-5, with D perhaps matching TRBD2 (6 bases). Trimming removed 4 bases from V and 4 bases from J, with 16 bases in between. Looked up from germline, CDR1 is MNHNS and CDR2 is SASEGT. The CDR3 spans 15 residues. Written as DNA, the CDR3 is TGTGCCAGCAGTGGGCGGGACCCGGGGAGAGAGACCCAGTACTTC. Translated: CASSGRDPGRETQYF.

The chain has TRBV6-5 and TRBJ1-2; no reliable D call. The CDR3 runs to 14 residues. Trimming took 0 bases from V and 7 from J, leaving 12 bases between them. Germline loops: CDR1 MNHEY, CDR2 SVGAGI. The CDR3 region is CASSYSILAVGYTF. The DNA of the CDR3 is TGTGCCAGCAGTTACTCGATATTGGCGGTTGGCTACACCTTC.

The J gene is TRBJ2-1, the V gene TRBV4-2, with TRBD2 matching 10 bases. Germline CDR1 LGHNA, CDR2 YNFKEQ. The CDR3 has 15 amino acids. V was pared by 0 bases and J by 9 bases, with 5 bases of the junction left unmatched. The CDR3 DNA sequence: TGTGCCAGCAGCCAAGACCCAGCGGGGGGGAGTGAGCAGTTCTTC. As protein: CASSQDPAGGSEQFF.